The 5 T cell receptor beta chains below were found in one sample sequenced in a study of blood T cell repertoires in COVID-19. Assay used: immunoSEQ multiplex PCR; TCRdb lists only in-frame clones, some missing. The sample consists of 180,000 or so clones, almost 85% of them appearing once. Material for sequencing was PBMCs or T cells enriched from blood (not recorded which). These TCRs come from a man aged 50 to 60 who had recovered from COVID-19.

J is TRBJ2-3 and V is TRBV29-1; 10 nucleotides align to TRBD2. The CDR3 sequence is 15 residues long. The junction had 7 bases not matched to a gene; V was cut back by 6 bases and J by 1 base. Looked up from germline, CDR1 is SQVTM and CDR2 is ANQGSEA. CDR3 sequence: CSVPPLAGGTDTQYF. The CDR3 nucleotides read TGCAGCGTGCCCCCCCTAGCGGGAGGCACAGATACGCAGTATTTT.

The CDR3 coding sequence is TGTGCCAGCAGTGAATTTTGGGTTACAGGGGCATGGGCTTTCTTT. It specifies CASSEFWVTGAWAFF. V and J are TRBV6-1 and TRBJ1-1; 7 positions agree with TRBD1. Trimming removed 2 bases from V and 11 bases from J; junction bases left unmatched: 14. In germline, CDR1 is MNHNS, CDR2 SASEGT. The CDR3 totals 15 residues.

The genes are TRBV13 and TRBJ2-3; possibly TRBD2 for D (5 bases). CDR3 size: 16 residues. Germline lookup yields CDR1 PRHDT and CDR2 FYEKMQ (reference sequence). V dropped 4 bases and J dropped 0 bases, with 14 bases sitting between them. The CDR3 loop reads CASSSERSPSTDTQYF. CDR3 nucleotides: TGTGCCAGCAGCTCCGAGCGGTCCCCTAGCACAGATACGCAGTATTTT.

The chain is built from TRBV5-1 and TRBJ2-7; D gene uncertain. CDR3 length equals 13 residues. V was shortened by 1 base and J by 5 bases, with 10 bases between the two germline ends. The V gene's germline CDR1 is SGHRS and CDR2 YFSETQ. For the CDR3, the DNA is TGCGCCAGCAGCTTGTATGGCACCCACGAGCAGTACTTC. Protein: CASSLYGTHEQYF.

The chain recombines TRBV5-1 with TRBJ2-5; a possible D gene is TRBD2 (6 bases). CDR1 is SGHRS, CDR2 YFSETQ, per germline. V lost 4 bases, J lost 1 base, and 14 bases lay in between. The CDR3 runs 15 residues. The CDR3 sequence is CASSRWGGVQETQYF. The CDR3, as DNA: TGCGCCAGCAGCCGATGGGGCGGGGTCCAAGAGACCCAGTACTTC.